This T cell receptor beta chain was observed in a study of blood T cell repertoires in COVID-19. For the study at large: Acute and convalescent COVID-19 specimens originated in the United States, Italy and Spain. Nucleic acid was either cDNA or gDNA, and it came from T cells, B-cell-depleted T cells, or PBMCs.

Clones were sequenced by immunoSEQ multiplex PCR, and TCRdb holds only the in-frame ones, with some missing. Of around 78,000 clones detected, 86% appear once; the ten largest clones hold about 26%. This CDR3 contains 12 residues. Germline V lookup: CDR1 GTSNPN, CDR2 SVGIG (reference sequence). V lost 3 bases and J lost 8, with 13 bases in between. On this clone itself: The sample has other DNA sequences that encode this CDR3 too.

Sequences were obtained from peripheral blood. The rearrangement joins TRBV30 to TRBJ1-2; D might be TRBD1 (6 bases). This sequence originates from a man in his fifties with active or convalescent COVID-19. Here the CDR3 DNA reads TGTGCCTGGAGGGCAGGGGTAGGCGGCTACACCTTC. This sequence encodes CAWRAGVGGYTF.